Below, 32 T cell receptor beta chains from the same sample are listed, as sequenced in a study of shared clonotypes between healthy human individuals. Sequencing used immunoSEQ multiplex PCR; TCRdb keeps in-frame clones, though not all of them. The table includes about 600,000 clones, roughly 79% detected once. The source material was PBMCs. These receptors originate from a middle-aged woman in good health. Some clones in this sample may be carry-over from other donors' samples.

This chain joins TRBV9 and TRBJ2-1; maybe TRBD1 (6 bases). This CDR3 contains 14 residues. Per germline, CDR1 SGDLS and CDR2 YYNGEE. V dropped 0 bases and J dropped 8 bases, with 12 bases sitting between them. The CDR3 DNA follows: TGTGCCAGCAGCGTAGTAGATTACAGGGATGAGCAGTTCTTC. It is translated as CASSVVDYRDEQFF.

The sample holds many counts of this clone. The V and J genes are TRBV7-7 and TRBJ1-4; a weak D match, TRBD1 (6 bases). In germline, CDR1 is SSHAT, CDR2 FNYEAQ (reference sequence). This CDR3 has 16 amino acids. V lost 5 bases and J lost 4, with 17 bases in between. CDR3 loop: CASSPGTGADNEKLFF. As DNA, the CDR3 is TGTGCCAGCAGCCCGGGGACGGGGGCTGATAATGAAAAACTGTTTTTT. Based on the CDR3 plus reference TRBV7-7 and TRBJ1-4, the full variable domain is GAGVSQSPRYKVTKRGQDVTLRCDPISSHATLYWYQQALGQGPEFLTYFNYEAQPDKSGLPSDRFSAERPEGSISTLTIQRTEQRDSAMYRCASSPGTGADNEKLFFGSGTQLSVL.

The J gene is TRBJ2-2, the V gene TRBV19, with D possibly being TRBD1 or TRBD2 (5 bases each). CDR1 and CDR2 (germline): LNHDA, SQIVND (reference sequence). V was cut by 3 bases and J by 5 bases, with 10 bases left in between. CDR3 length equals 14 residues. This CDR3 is CASSILEGTGELFF. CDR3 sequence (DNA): TGTGCCAGTAGTATTTTAGAGGGGACCGGGGAGCTGTTTTTT.

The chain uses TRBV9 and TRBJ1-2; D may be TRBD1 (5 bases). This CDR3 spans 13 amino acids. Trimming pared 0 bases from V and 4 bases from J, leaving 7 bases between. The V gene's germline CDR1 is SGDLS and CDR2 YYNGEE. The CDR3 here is CASSVAGGYGYTF. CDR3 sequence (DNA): TGTGCCAGCAGCGTAGCGGGGGGCTATGGCTACACCTTC.

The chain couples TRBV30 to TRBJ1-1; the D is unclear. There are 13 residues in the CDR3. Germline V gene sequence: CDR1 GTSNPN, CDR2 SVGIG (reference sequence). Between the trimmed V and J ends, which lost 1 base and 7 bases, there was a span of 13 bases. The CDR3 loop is CAWSAGGLFEAFF. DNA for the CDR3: TGTGCCTGGAGTGCCGGCGGTTTATTTGAAGCTTTCTTT.

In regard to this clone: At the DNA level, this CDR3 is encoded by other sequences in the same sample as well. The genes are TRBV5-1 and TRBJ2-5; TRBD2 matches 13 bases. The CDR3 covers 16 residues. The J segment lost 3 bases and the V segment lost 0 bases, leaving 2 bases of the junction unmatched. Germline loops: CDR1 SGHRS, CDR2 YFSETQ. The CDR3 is CASSLGGLAGEETQYF. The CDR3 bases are TGCGCCAGCAGCTTGGGAGGACTAGCGGGAGAAGAGACCCAGTACTTC.

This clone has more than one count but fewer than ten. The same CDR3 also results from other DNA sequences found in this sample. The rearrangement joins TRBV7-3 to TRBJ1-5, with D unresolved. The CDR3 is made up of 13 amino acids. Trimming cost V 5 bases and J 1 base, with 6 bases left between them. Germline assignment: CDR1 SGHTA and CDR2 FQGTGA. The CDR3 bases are TGTGCCAGCAGCCTCGACAGCAATCAGCCCCAGCATTTT. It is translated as CASSLDSNQPQHF.

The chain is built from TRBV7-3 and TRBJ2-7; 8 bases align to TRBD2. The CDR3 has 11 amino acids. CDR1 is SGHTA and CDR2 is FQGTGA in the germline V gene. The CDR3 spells CASSLKGLVSV. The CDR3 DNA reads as TGTGCCAGCAGCTTAAAGGGACTAGTTAGTGTC.

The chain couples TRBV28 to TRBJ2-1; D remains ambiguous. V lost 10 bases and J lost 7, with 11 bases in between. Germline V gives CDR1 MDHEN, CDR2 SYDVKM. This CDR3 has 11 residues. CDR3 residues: CATTVYNEQFF. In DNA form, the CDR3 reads TGTGCCACCACAGTTTATAATGAGCAGTTCTTC. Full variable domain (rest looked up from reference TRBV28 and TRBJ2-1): DVKVTQSSRYLVKRTGEKVFLECVQDMDHENMFWYRQDPGLGLRLIYFSYDVKMKEKGDIPEGYSVSREKKERFSLILESASTNQTSMYLCATTVYNEQFFGPGTRLTVL.

The CDR3 here is CASSWGQVDTDTQYF. In DNA form, the CDR3 reads TGTGCCAGCAGCTGGGGGCAGGTAGACACAGATACGCAGTATTTT. The rearrangement uses TRBV5-4 and TRBJ2-3; D might be TRBD1 (6 bases). Germline V gives CDR1 SGHNT, CDR2 YYREEE (reference sequence). There are 15 residues in the CDR3. The germline V and J ends were trimmed by 3 bases and 2 bases, with 13 bases remaining between them.

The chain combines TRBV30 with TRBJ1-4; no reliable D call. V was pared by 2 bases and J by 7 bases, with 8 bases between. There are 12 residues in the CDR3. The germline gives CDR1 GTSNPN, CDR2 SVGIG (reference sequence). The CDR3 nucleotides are TGTGCCTGGAGTTCGCAGCTTGAAAAACTGTTTTTT. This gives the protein CAWSSQLEKLFF.

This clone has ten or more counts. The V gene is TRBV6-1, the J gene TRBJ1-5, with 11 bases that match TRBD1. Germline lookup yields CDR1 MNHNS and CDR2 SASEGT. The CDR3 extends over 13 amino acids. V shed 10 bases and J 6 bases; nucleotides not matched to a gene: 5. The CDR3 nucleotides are TGTGCCATAGGACAGGGGGCCGCTCAGCCCCAGCATTTT. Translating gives CAIGQGAAQPQHF.

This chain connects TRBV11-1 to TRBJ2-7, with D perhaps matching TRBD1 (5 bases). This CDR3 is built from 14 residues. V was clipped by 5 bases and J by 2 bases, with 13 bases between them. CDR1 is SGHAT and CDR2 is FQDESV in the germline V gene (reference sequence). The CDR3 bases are TGTGCCAGCAGCGCGAGGACACGCACCTACGAGCAGTACTTC. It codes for CASSARTRTYEQYF.

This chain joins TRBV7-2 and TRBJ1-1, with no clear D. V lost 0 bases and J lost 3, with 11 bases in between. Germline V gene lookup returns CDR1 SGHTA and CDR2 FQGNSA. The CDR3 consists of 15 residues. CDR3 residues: CASSLAWQTYTEAFF. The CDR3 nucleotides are TGTGCCAGCAGCTTAGCGTGGCAGACCTACACTGAAGCTTTCTTT.

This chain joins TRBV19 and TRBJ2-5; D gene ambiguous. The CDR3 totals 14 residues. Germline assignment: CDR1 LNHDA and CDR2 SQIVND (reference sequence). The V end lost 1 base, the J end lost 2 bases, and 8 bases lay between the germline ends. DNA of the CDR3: TGTGCCAGTAGTATAGTCTCAGGACAAGAGACCCAGTACTTC. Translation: CASSIVSGQETQYF.

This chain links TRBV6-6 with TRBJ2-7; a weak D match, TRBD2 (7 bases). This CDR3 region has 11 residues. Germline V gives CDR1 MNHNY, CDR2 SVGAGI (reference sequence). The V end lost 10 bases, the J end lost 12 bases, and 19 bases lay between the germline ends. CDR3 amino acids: CATGGPGLTYF. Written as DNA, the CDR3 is TGTGCCACCGGGGGGCCAGGCCTAACGTACTTC.

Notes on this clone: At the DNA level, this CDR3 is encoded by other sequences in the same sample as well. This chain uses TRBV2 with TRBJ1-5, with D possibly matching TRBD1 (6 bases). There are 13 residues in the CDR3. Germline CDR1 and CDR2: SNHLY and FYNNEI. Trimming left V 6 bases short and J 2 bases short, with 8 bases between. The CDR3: CASRTGGNQPQHF. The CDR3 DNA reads TGTGCCAGCAGGACAGGTGGCAATCAGCCCCAGCATTTT.

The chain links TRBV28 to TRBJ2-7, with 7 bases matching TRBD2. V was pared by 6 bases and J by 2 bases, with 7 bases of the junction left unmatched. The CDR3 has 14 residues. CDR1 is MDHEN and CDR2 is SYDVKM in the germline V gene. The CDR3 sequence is CASRSSGLTYEQYF. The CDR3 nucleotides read TGTGCCAGCAGGTCTAGCGGCCTTACCTACGAGCAGTACTTC.

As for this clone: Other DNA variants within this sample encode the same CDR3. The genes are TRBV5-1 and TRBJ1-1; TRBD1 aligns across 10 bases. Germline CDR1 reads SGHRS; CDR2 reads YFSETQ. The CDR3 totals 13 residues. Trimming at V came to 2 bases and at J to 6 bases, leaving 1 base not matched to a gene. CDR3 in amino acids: CASSLGQGAEAFF. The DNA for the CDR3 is TGCGCCAGCAGCTTAGGACAGGGGGCTGAAGCTTTCTTT.

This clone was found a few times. CDR3 sequence reads: CASSLARSGTPSREQYF. CDR3 nucleotides: TGCGCCAGCAGCTTGGCCCGAAGCGGGACACCCTCCCGCGAGCAGTACTTC. The chain employs TRBV5-1 and TRBJ2-7, with a weak D call TRBD2 (7 bases). This CDR3 region has 17 residues. The V and J ends lost 0 bases and 6 bases respectively, with 22 bases between them. Looked up from germline, CDR1 is SGHRS and CDR2 is YFSETQ.

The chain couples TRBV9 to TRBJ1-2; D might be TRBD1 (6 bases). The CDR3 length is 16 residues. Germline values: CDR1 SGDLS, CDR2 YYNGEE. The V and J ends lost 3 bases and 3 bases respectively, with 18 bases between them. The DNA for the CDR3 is TGTGCCAGCAGCGAGGGTTTTGTGGGGACACACTATGGCTACACCTTC. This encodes CASSEGFVGTHYGYTF.

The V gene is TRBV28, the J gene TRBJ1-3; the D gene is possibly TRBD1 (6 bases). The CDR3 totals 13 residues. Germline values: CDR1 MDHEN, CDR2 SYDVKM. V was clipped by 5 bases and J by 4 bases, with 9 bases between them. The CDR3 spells CASSRGSGNTIYF. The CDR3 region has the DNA TGTGCCAGCAGTAGGGGGTCCGGAAACACCATATATTTT.

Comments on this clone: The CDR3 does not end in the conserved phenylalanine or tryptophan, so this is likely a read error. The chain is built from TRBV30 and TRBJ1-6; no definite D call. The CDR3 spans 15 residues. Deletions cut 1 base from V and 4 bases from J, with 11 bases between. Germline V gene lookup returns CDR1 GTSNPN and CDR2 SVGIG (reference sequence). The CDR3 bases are TGTGCCTGGAGTGGTCGGGCAGCTTATAATTCACCCCTCCACTCT. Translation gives CAWSGRAAYNSPLHS.

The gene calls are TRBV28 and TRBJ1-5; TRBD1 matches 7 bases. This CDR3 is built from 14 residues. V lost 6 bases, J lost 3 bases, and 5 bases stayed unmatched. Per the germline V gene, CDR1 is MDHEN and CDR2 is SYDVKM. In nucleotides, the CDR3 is TGTGCCAGCAGCCAGGGGGGGGTCAATCAGCCCCAGCATTTT. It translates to CASSQGGVNQPQHF.

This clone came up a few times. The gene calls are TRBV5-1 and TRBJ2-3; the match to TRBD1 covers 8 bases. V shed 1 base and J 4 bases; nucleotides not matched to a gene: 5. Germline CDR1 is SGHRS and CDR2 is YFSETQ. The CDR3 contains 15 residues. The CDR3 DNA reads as TGCGCCAGCAGCTTGTCAGGGGGCCGGGCAGATACGCAGTATTTT. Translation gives CASSLSGGRADTQYF. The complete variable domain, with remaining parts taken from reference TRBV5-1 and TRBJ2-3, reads KAGVTQTPRYLIKTRGQQVTLSCSPISGHRSVSWYQQTPGQGLQFLFEYFSETQRNKGNFPGRFSGRQFSNSRSEMNVSTLELGDSALYLCASSLSGGRADTQYFGPGTRLTVL.

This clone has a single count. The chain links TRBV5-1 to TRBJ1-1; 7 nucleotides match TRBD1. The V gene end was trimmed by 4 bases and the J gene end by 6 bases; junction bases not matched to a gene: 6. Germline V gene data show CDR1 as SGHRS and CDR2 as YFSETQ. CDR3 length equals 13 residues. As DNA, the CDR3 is TGCGCCAGCAGCAAACAGGGGAAGGCTGAAGCTTTCTTT. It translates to CASSKQGKAEAFF.

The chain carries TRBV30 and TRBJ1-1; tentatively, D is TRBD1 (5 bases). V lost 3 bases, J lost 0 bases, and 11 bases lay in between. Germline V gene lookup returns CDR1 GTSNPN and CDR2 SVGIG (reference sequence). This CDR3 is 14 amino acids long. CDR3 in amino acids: CAWSLGGVNTEAFF. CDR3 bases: TGTGCCTGGAGCCTCGGGGGGGTGAACACTGAAGCTTTCTTT.

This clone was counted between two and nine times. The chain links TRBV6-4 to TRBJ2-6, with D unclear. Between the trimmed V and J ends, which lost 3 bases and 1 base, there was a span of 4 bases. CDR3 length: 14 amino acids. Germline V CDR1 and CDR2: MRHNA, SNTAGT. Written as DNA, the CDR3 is TGTGCCAGCAGTGAAAGTTCTGGGGCCAACGTCCTGACTTTC. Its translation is CASSESSGANVLTF.

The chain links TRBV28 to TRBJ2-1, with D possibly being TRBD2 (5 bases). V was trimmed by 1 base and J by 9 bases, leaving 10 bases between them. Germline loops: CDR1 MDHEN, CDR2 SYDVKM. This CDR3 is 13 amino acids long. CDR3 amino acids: CASSLSGSGEQFF. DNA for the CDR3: TGTGCCAGCAGTTTATCGGGGTCGGGTGAGCAGTTCTTC.

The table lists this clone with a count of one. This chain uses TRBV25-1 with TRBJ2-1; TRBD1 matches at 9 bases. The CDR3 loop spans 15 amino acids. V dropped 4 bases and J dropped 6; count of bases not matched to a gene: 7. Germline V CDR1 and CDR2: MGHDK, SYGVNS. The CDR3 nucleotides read TGTGCCAGCAGTGTCCGGGACAGGGAGAGCAATGAGCAGTTCTTC. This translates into CASSVRDRESNEQFF.

Written as DNA, the CDR3 is TGTGCCATCAGCGTACAGGGGTCCGAGCAGTACTTC. As protein: CAISVQGSEQYF. This rearrangement joins TRBV10-3 to TRBJ2-7; 7 positions agree with TRBD1. There are 12 residues in the CDR3. Germline V gene lookup returns CDR1 ENHRY and CDR2 SYGVKD. V trimming: 6 bases; J trimming: 6 bases; junction bases outside the gene matches: 5.

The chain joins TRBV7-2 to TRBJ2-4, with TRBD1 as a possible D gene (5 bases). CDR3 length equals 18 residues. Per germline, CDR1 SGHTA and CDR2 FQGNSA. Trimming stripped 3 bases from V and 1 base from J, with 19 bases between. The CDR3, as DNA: TGTGCCAGCAGCTTCCTTGGCTGGGGCCTGCTGGCCAAAAACATTCAGTACTTC. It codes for CASSFLGWGLLAKNIQYF.